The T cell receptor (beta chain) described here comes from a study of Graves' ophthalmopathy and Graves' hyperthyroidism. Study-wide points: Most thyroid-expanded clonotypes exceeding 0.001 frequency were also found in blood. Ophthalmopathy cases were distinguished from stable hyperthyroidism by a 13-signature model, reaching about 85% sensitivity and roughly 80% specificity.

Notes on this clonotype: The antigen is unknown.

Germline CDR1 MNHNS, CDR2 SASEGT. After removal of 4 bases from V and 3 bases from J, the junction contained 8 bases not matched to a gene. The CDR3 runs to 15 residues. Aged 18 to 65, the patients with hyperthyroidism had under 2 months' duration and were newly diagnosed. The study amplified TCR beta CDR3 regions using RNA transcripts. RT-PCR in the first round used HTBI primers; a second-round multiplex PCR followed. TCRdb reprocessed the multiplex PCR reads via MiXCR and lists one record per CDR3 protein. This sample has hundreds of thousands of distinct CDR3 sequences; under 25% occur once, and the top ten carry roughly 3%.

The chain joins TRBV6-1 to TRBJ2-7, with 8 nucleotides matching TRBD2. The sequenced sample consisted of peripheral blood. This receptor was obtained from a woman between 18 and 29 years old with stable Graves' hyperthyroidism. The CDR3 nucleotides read TGTGCCAGCAGTGGGGGACTAGACCCATTCTACGAGCAGTACTTC. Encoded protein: CASSGGLDPFYEQYF.